This T cell receptor (beta chain) was recovered during a study of T cell responses to AZD1222 COVID-19 vaccine. Deletions cut 1 base from V and 6 bases from J, with 8 bases between. CDR1 and CDR2 (germline): SGHAT, FQNNGV. CDR3 size: 13 residues. Study results and limitations: AZD1222 recipients seropositive at baseline numbered only six or seven. Vaccine-related CD4 TCRs covered spike, predominating at 160-218 and 743-854. Unmutated regions of variants are reportedly targeted by nearly half of spike-specific TCRs. There were repertoire samples only from the period after the peak T cell response.

To note about this clone: Its target is unknown.

Generated by immunoSEQ multiplex PCR, the TCRdb table keeps only in-frame clones and is missing some. This table has about 88,000 clones, about 92% appearing once. The TCR sequence derives from an adult in good health. The chain combines TRBV11-2 with TRBJ2-3, with a possible D match to TRBD2 (5 bases). This specimen was peripheral blood, taken on day 0 of AZD1222 vaccination. CDR3 protein: CASSLGRGDTQYF. CDR3 DNA: TGTGCCAGCAGCTTAGGAAGAGGGGATACGCAGTATTTT. Based on the CDR3 plus reference TRBV11-2 and TRBJ2-3, the full variable domain is EAGVAQSPRYKIIEKRQSVAFWCNPISGHATLYWYQQILGQGPKLLIQFQNNGVVDDSQLPKDRFSAERLKGVDSTLKIQPAKLEDSAVYLCASSLGRGDTQYFGPGTRLTVL.